This TCR beta chain comes out of a study of a mutant IDH1 vaccine in newly diagnosed glioma. Study information: Sex among treated patients split about 62% male, roughly 38% female; mean age was roughly 40 years. Radiotherapy, temozolomide, or both had been given previously, and both were given to most.

Generated by immunoSEQ multiplex PCR, the TCRdb table keeps only in-frame clones and is missing some. The sample lists fewer than 50,000 clones; 92% were seen once. Findings and caveats of the study: Alterations occurring in top peripheral T cell clonotypes seemed unrelated to pseudoprogression.

Concerning this clone itself: Antigen specificity is unknown. The sample has other DNA sequences that encode this CDR3 too.

Time point described: baseline, week 1 (first vaccination visit). Sample treatment: pre-vaccination baseline after standard-of-care therapy. New WHO grade 3 or 4 astrocytomas that were IDH1-mutant and ATRX-lost had been found in donors. Sequencing was performed on PBMCs, taken from a glioma patient treated with radiotherapy, temozolomide or both. The sequence was collected from a man between 18 and 29 years old with glioma.

CDR3: CASSDSGSGANVLTF. The DNA of the CDR3 is TGTGCCAGCAGTGACAGCGGCTCTGGGGCCAACGTCCTGACTTTC. The chain has TRBV2 and TRBJ2-6, with D tentatively TRBD2 (5 bases). V was pared by 3 bases and J by 0 bases, with 6 bases between. This CDR3 contains 15 residues. The germline V gene encodes CDR1 SNHLY and CDR2 FYNNEI.